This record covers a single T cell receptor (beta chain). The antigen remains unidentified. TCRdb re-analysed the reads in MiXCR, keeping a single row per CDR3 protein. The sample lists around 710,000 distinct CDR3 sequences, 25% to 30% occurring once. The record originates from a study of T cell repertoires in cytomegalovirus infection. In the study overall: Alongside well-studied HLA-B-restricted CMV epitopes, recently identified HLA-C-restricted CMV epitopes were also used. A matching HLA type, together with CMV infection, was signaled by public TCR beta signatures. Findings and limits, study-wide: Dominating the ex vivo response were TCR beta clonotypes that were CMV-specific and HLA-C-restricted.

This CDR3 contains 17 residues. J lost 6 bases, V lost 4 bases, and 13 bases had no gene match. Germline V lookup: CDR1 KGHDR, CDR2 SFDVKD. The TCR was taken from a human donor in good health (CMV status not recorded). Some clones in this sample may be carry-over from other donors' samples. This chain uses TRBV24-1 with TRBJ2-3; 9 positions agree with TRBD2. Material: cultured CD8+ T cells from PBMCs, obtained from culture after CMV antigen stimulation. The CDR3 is CATSDTPLAGNSDTQYF. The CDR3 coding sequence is TGTGCCACCAGTGACACACCTCTAGCGGGGAATTCGGATACGCAGTATTTT.